The clone carrying this T cell receptor (beta chain) was picked up a small number of times. The antigen is unknown. The data stem from a study of cytomegalovirus exposure and HLA in healthy donors. Study-wide points: Specificity for CMV antigens was confirmed in vitro for a few of the CMV-associated chains.

The PCR was carried out with 60 Vbeta primers and 13 Jbeta primers. The assay was immunoSEQ multiplex PCR, and TCRdb's table has in-frame clones only and misses some. Among approximately 200,000 clones listed, 65% to 80% were seen once. This CDR3 comprises 15 residues. Germline-derived CDR1 and CDR2 are SGHTA and FQGNSA. Unmatched junction bases numbered 6, after V lost 4 bases and J lost 2 bases. This receptor was identified in a man under 40 in good health and CMV-seropositive. Source material: PBMCs. J is TRBJ2-3 and V is TRBV7-2; 7 bases line up with TRBD2. As DNA, the CDR3 is TGTGCCAGCAGCTCCACTAGCGCGATCACAGATACGCAGTATTTT. Its translation: CASSSTSAITDTQYF.